This TCR beta chain was found in a study of molecular identifiers for immune sequencing clone quantification. Comments on this clonotype: Its antigen remains unidentified. A much larger clone lies a single base off, so this may be a read error.

Previously described methods and listed TCR primers were used for bulk TCR libraries. MiXCR, applied by TCRdb to the PCR reads, yields one record per CDR3 protein. The data hold roughly 71,000 distinct CDR3 sequences, with less than 20% observed a single time. As CD8+CD4-CCR7+CD45RA+ cells, naive CD8 T cells were sorted. Study-level points and caveats: More than 97% of effector molecules, versus under 1% of naive-cell molecules, belonged to clones above 20 RNA copies.

Germline values: CDR1 SGHTA, CDR2 FQGNSA. There are 17 residues in the CDR3. This chain connects TRBV7-2 to TRBJ2-1, with 9 bases aligning to TRBD2. The clonotype was recovered from a human donor in good health. Some libraries in this study had Jurkat cell RNA spiked in. What was sequenced was naive CD8+ T cells from blood, with Jurkat cell RNA spiked in. Subset given: FACS-sorted CD8+CD4-CCR7+CD45RA+ naive T cells. The CDR3 nucleotides are TGTGCCAGCAACAGACATTTGGCGCGGGAGGGCTCCAATGAGCGGTTCTTC. This encodes CASNRHLAREGSNERFF.